Listed below are T cell receptor beta chains from one sample, sequenced in a study of T cell responses to AZD1222 COVID-19 vaccine. Sequencing was performed with immunoSEQ multiplex PCR; in TCRdb, only in-frame clones are kept and a portion is missing. The sample includes 120,000 or so clones, 86% of them seen just once. Source: peripheral blood, taken 28 days after the second AZD1222 dose. The receptor source for this set is an adult who received the AZD1222 COVID-19 vaccine. CDR3s include the opening cysteine and the closing phenylalanine or tryptophan. D genes are given only for firm matches. Clone size is shown for a subset of rows, as once, few, many or a class of expanded clone.

D gene	J gene	V gene	clone size	CDR3 DNA	CDR3 protein
TRBD2	TRBJ2-1	TRBV9	once	TGTGCCAGCAGCCCCATTAGCGGGAGGAACGGTGAGCAGTTCTTC	CASSPISGRNGEQFF
-	TRBJ2-2	TRBV3-1/TRBV3-2	-	TGTGCCAGCAGCCCTTTGTATAGCACCGGGGAGCTGTTTTTT	CASSPLYSTGELFF
TRBD1	TRBJ2-7	TRBV11-2	-	TGTGCCAGCATTAACAGGGGTTCCTACGAGCAGTACTTC	CASINRGSYEQYF
-	TRBJ1-1	TRBV28	-	TGTGCCAGCAGTTTAACGGAGACGAACACTGAAGCTTTCTTT	CASSLTETNTEAFF
-	TRBJ2-1	TRBV20-1	-	TGCAGTGCTAGTGGGACGGGACTTATATACAATGAGCAGTTCTTC	CSASGTGLIYNEQFF
-	TRBJ2-3	TRBV7-2	once	TGTGCCAGCAGCTTATCAGGTTCGGACGGGGATACGCAGTATTTT	CASSLSGSDGDTQYF
TRBD1	TRBJ1-5	TRBV24-1	-	TGTGCCACCAGTGGGGGACAGGTTAATCAGCCCCAGCATTTT	CATSGGQVNQPQHF
-	TRBJ2-5	TRBV5-1	-	TGCGCCAGCAGCTTGCCGGGGCTGGGAGAGACCCAGTACTTC	CASSLPGLGETQYF
TRBD1	TRBJ1-1	TRBV10-3	-	TGTGCCATCAGTGTAGGACAGGGGGGGACTGAAGCTTTCTTT	CAISVGQGGTEAFF
-	TRBJ2-7	TRBV10-3	once	TGTGCCACCAGAAACCCCGACCCTAGATGGAGCTCCTACGAGCAGTACTTC	CATRNPDPRWSSYEQYF
-	TRBJ2-7	TRBV2	-	TGTGCCAGCAGGACAGATTCCTACGAGCAGTACTTC	CASRTDSYEQYF
-	TRBJ1-1	TRBV27	-	TGTGCCAGCAGTTTATCGTACAGGACTGAAGCTTTCTTT	CASSLSYRTEAFF
TRBD1	TRBJ1-2	TRBV5-4	-	TGTGCCAGCAGGACCACAGGGGGCAGGTTCGGCTACACCTTC	CASRTTGGRFGYTF
-	TRBJ2-1	TRBV9	-	TGTGCCAGCAGCACACTAAGTGGGGTAGTAGGAAATGAGCAGTTCTTC	CASSTLSGVVGNEQFF
-	TRBJ1-1	TRBV6-4	-	TGTGCCAGCAGTGACTGGAACACTGAAGCTTTCTTT	CASSDWNTEAFF
TRBD1	TRBJ2-2	TRBV3-1/TRBV3-2	-	TGTGCCAGCAGCCGGGACAGGAACACCGGGGAGCTGTTTTTT	CASSRDRNTGELFF
-	TRBJ1-2	TRBV29-1	-	TGCAGCGCTACCGAGTCGGGACATGACTATGGCTACACCTTC	CSATESGHDYGYTF
-	TRBJ1-2	TRBV27	-	TGTGCCAGCAGTTCCGCAACGATCGCCGGGAGCCGAAGGGGAGGCTACACCTTC	CASSSATIAGSRRGGYTF
-	TRBJ1-2	TRBV3-1/TRBV3-2	-	TGTGCCAGCAGCCAAAACCGAATCCCTGGGGATGGCTACACCTTC	CASSQNRIPGDGYTF
TRBD2	TRBJ2-2	TRBV7-8	-	TGTGCCAGCAGCTTAGCGATAGAACTAGCGGTGAACACCGGGGAGCTGTTTTTT	CASSLAIELAVNTGELFF
-	TRBJ2-2	TRBV12-3/TRBV12-4	-	TGTGCCAGCAGTTTGGGCACCGGGGAGCTGTTTTTT	CASSLGTGELFF
-	TRBJ2-7	TRBV27	-	TGTGCCAGCAGCTGGCAATTTAACTCCTACGAGCAGTACTTC	CASSWQFNSYEQYF
-	TRBJ1-2	TRBV15	-	TGTGCCACCAGCAGAGGACAGGACTATGGCTACACCTTC	CATSRGQDYGYTF
-	TRBJ2-7	TRBV19	-	TGTGCCAGTACCTCGGGACTTGCAGACAACGAGCAGTACTTC	CASTSGLADNEQYF
TRBD2	TRBJ2-5	TRBV7-9	-	TGTGCCAGCAGCTCGAGGACTAGCGGGGAGACCCAGTACTTC	CASSSRTSGETQYF
TRBD1	TRBJ1-4	TRBV5-1	-	TGCGCCAGCAGCATACCAGGGGGCGGGAATGAAAAACTGTTTTTT	CASSIPGGGNEKLFF
-	TRBJ1-3	TRBV9	-	TGTGCCAGCAGCCCCCGGCAGGGTTCTGGAAACACCATATATTTT	CASSPRQGSGNTIYF
-	TRBJ2-3	TRBV5-1	-	TGCGCCAGCAGCTTGTCCGGGCAGGGCTACACAGATACGCAGTATTTT	CASSLSGQGYTDTQYF